Shown below are 27 T cell receptor beta chains from a single sample sequenced in a study of blood T cell repertoires in COVID-19 (dated by TCRdb to 2020 to 2022). The library was obtained by the immunoSEQ multiplex PCR assay. What TCRdb holds here is the immuneACCESS table cut down to in-frame rearrangements. Part of the clones is not present; checked against another copy, under half of the missing clones reflect an unresolved V gene, and the others are unexplained. The sample table contains about 180,000 clones; only one count was recorded for around 89% of them. The top ten clones comprise 4% to 5% of the sample. Material: peripheral blood. Every receptor here comes from a woman in her thirties with acute or convalescent COVID-19.

The V and J genes are TRBV7-2 and TRBJ2-3; the match to TRBD2 covers 8 bases. The junction had 10 bases not matched to a gene; V was cut back by 7 bases and J by 1 base. Germline V gene sequence: CDR1 SGHTA, CDR2 FQGNSA. The CDR3 covers 16 residues. CDR3 bases: TGTGCCAGCATCCCTGTTTTGACTAGCGGCACAGATACGCAGTATTTT. It codes for CASIPVLTSGTDTQYF.

The chain couples TRBV10-2 to TRBJ2-5; 7 nucleotides line up with TRBD1. The CDR3 has 13 amino acids. V lost 6 bases, J lost 5 bases, and 6 bases stayed unmatched. Germline V CDR1 and CDR2: WSHSY, SAAADI. The CDR3: CASRGGLAETQYF. CDR3 coding DNA: TGCGCCAGCAGAGGGGGCTTAGCGGAGACCCAGTACTTC.

This chain links TRBV6-5 with TRBJ2-1; 7 bases are shared with TRBD2. Per germline, CDR1 MNHEY and CDR2 SVGAGI. V lost 7 bases and J lost 3; bases outside the gene matches: 6. This CDR3 spans 14 amino acids. DNA of the CDR3: TGTGCCAGCATTGGGCTAGCGGTCTACAATGAGCAGTTCTTC. Translating gives CASIGLAVYNEQFF.

The rearrangement joins TRBV28 to TRBJ1-1; D unclear. Trimming took off 6 bases at V and 11 bases at J, with 16 bases between the two ends. The CDR3 extends over 12 amino acids. CDR1 and CDR2 (germline): MDHEN, SYDVKM. The CDR3 coding sequence is TGTGCCAGCAGCTGCCCTACCTGCTCCGCTTTCTTT. Translated: CASSCPTCSAFF.

CDR3 DNA sequence: TGTGCCAGCAGCTTCGGGAACTCTGGAAACACCATATATTTT. It yields the protein CASSFGNSGNTIYF. V and J are TRBV7-2 and TRBJ1-3; no firm D call. The CDR3 contains 14 residues. V shed 3 bases and J shed 0 bases, with 6 bases lying between them. CDR1 and CDR2 from the germline V gene are SGHTA and FQGNSA.

The chain carries TRBV5-1 and TRBJ2-5; no reliable D call. Germline lookup yields CDR1 SGHRS and CDR2 YFSETQ. The CDR3 covers 12 residues. Trimming removed 4 bases from V and 5 bases from J, with 9 bases in between. This CDR3 is CASSVNEETQYF. CDR3 nucleotides: TGCGCCAGCAGCGTGAATGAGGAGACCCAGTACTTC.

V usage is TRBV18 and J usage is TRBJ1-2, with TRBD1 identical over 7 bases. Germline V lookup: CDR1 KGHSH, CDR2 LQKENI. Trimming cost V 1 base and J 3 bases; bases outside gene matches: 2. This CDR3 region has 14 residues. CDR3 protein: CASSPLTGDYGYTF. CDR3 coding DNA: TGTGCCAGCTCACCACTAACAGGGGACTATGGCTACACCTTC.

This clone is categorized as medium-sized (0.01 to 0.1%). The chain couples TRBV25-1 to TRBJ2-7, with 7 nucleotides matching TRBD2. The J segment lost 6 bases and the V segment lost 5 bases, leaving 13 bases of the junction unmatched. The germline gives CDR1 MGHDK, CDR2 SYGVNS. This CDR3 comprises 15 residues. CDR3 sequence reads: CASSWDYSGLGEQYF. Written as DNA, the CDR3 is TGTGCCAGCAGTTGGGACTACTCGGGCTTAGGCGAGCAGTACTTC.

The rearrangement joins TRBV28 to TRBJ2-1; D might be TRBD1 (6 bases). The germline V and J ends were trimmed by 8 bases and 5 bases, with 16 bases remaining between them. Germline CDR1 is MDHEN and CDR2 is SYDVKM. The CDR3 runs 14 residues. CDR3 amino acids: CASSTRGSNNEQFF. CDR3 in DNA: TGTGCCAGCTCGACGAGGGGGTCAAACAATGAGCAGTTCTTC.

The chain links TRBV18 to TRBJ2-3; 11 bases agree with TRBD2. The germline V gene has CDR1 KGHSH and CDR2 LQKENI. The CDR3 extends over 17 amino acids. Trimming removed 5 bases from V and 1 base from J; junction bases left unmatched: 8. The CDR3 is CASSTTTSGIGTDTQYF. In DNA form, the CDR3 reads TGTGCCAGCTCAACAACGACTAGCGGGATAGGCACAGATACGCAGTATTTT. The whole variable domain, remainder taken from reference TRBV18 and TRBJ2-3, is NAGVMQNPRHLVRRRGQEARLRCSPMKGHSHVYWYRQLPEEGLKFMVYLQKENIIDESGMPKERFSAEFPKEGPSILRIQQVVRGDSAAYFCASSTTTSGIGTDTQYFGPGTRLTVL.

The chain links TRBV6-5 to TRBJ1-1; D unresolved. CDR1 is MNHEY and CDR2 is SVGAGI in the germline V gene. Between the trimmed V and J ends, which lost 3 bases and 4 bases, there was a span of 12 bases. The CDR3 covers 14 residues. The CDR3 sequence is CASSYIPTGTEAFF. The CDR3 DNA is TGTGCCAGCAGTTATATCCCGACGGGCACTGAAGCTTTCTTT.

This chain joins TRBV6-1 and TRBJ2-3; TRBD2 is a possible D gene (6 bases). From germline, CDR1 is MNHNS and CDR2 SASEGT. V was pared by 2 bases and J by 6 bases, with 12 bases between. The CDR3 sequence is 14 residues long. In DNA, the CDR3 is TGTGCCAGCAGTGAAACGGGAGTCGGGGATACGCAGTATTTT. Translated: CASSETGVGDTQYF.

The CDR3 protein is CASSLVGDKGNTIYF. The CDR3 DNA follows: TGTGCCAGCAGCTTAGTAGGGGACAAAGGAAACACCATATATTTT. The chain combines TRBV13 with TRBJ1-3, with a possible D match to TRBD1 (6 bases). CDR3 length: 15 amino acids. Trimming removed 1 base from V and 4 bases from J, with 11 bases in between. Looked up from germline, CDR1 is PRHDT and CDR2 is FYEKMQ (reference sequence).

V usage is TRBV2 and J usage is TRBJ1-2; the match to TRBD1 covers 7 bases. Germline assignment: CDR1 SNHLY and CDR2 FYNNEI. With V trimmed by 3 bases and J by 8 bases, 3 bases remained unmatched. This CDR3 is built from 12 residues. The CDR3, as DNA: TGTGCCAGCAGTGAGAGGGGGCTGGGCTACACCTTC. Translated, it gives CASSERGLGYTF.

The chain recombines TRBV5-1 with TRBJ2-4; D unclear. V gave up 1 base and J gave up 0 bases, with 5 bases separating them. The germline CDR1 and CDR2 sequences are SGHRS and YFSETQ. CDR3 length: 14 amino acids. The CDR3 coding sequence is TGCGCCAGCAGCTTGTCTGTAGCCAAAAACATTCAGTACTTC. Encoded protein: CASSLSVAKNIQYF.

The chain recombines TRBV7-9 with TRBJ2-2; no definite D call. Germline CDR1 SEHNR, CDR2 FQNEAQ (reference sequence). The CDR3 loop spans 13 amino acids. V gave up 5 bases and J gave up 6 bases, with 10 bases separating them. The CDR3 DNA is TGTGCCAGCAGCCTAAATGAGGCCGGGGAGCTGTTTTTT. This gives the protein CASSLNEAGELFF.

The chain uses TRBV6-5 and TRBJ1-5; 8 nucleotides align to TRBD1. The CDR3 runs 14 residues. Per germline, CDR1 MNHEY and CDR2 SVGAGI. With V trimmed by 6 bases and J by 6 bases, 7 bases remained unmatched. CDR3 residues: CASSPDRVGQPQHF. CDR3 DNA sequence: TGTGCCAGCAGCCCGGACAGGGTCGGTCAGCCCCAGCATTTT.

The chain couples TRBV7-8 to TRBJ2-7; TRBD1 is a possible D gene (5 bases). CDR3 size: 15 residues. Trimming shortened V by 5 bases and J by 7 bases, and 21 bases separated the two germline ends. Looked up from germline, CDR1 is SGHVS and CDR2 is FQNEAQ. The CDR3 is CASSLQAFAVGEQYF. The CDR3, as DNA: TGTGCCAGCAGCCTACAGGCGTTTGCGGTGGGGGAGCAGTACTTC.

This chain joins TRBV28 and TRBJ2-1, with D hard to call. Germline lookup yields CDR1 MDHEN and CDR2 SYDVKM. This CDR3 has 12 residues. V lost 5 bases, J lost 7 bases, and 9 bases lay in between. For the CDR3, the DNA is TGTGCCAGCAGTGCCGTGAGTAATGAGCAGTTCTTC. Protein: CASSAVSNEQFF.

The chain is built from TRBV6-5 and TRBJ2-1, with a tentative D call TRBD1 (5 bases). Germline CDR1 MNHEY, CDR2 SVGAGI. The V gene lost 8 bases and the J gene lost 10 bases, with 9 bases spanning the gap. CDR3 size: 10 residues. CDR3 DNA: TGTGCCAGCCAGGGTTGGGAGCAGTTCTTC. Protein sequence: CASQGWEQFF.

The CDR3 here is CASLGGFNQPQHF. The CDR3 DNA reads as TGTGCCAGCCTTGGGGGCTTCAATCAGCCCCAGCATTTT. The gene calls are TRBV2 and TRBJ1-5, with a weak D call TRBD1 (6 bases). CDR3 size: 13 residues. Per germline, CDR1 SNHLY and CDR2 FYNNEI. The V and J ends lost 8 bases and 3 bases respectively, with 11 bases between them.

This sequence joins TRBV2 and TRBJ2-1, with 8 bases that match TRBD2. There are 16 residues in the CDR3. V lost 7 bases, J lost 7 bases, and 15 bases stayed unmatched. Germline loops: CDR1 SNHLY, CDR2 FYNNEI. DNA for the CDR3: TGTGCCAGCAAAAAAAATCTAGCGGGCAAACTTAATGAGCAGTTCTTC. It codes for CASKKNLAGKLNEQFF.

The V gene is TRBV5-1, the J gene TRBJ2-3; 7 nucleotides align to TRBD1. The CDR3 sequence is 14 residues long. Germline CDR1 is SGHRS and CDR2 is YFSETQ. The J segment lost 5 bases and the V segment lost 0 bases, leaving 3 bases of the junction unmatched. The CDR3 sequence: CASSLDRGGDTQYF. The CDR3 DNA reads as TGCGCCAGCAGCTTGGACAGGGGTGGAGATACGCAGTATTTT.

This chain uses TRBV11-2 with TRBJ2-2; 7 bases are a match to TRBD1. The CDR3 runs 17 residues. The germline V gene has CDR1 SGHAT and CDR2 FQNNGV. Unmatched junction bases numbered 8, after V lost 4 bases and J lost 0 bases. CDR3 region: CASSSPWTGSNTGELFF. The CDR3 DNA follows: TGTGCCAGCAGCTCCCCATGGACAGGTTCGAACACCGGGGAGCTGTTTTTT. Full variable domain (outside the CDR3, taken from reference TRBV11-2 and TRBJ2-2): EAGVAQSPRYKIIEKRQSVAFWCNPISGHATLYWYQQILGQGPKLLIQFQNNGVVDDSQLPKDRFSAERLKGVDSTLKIQPAKLEDSAVYLCASSSPWTGSNTGELFFGEGSRLTVL.

V and J are TRBV24-1 and TRBJ2-1; TRBD1 matches 7 bases. Germline trimming cut 4 bases from V and 10 bases from J; bases unmatched to any gene: 3. This CDR3 is built from 12 residues. CDR1 and CDR2 from the germline V gene are KGHDR and SFDVKD. CDR3 residues: CATSESTGEQFF. In DNA form, the CDR3 reads TGTGCCACCAGTGAGTCGACAGGGGAGCAGTTCTTC.

The J gene is TRBJ1-1, the V gene TRBV6-4; weak D call: TRBD1 (5 bases). Trimming stripped 2 bases from V and 5 bases from J, with 9 bases between. CDR1 is MRHNA, CDR2 SNTAGT, per germline. This CDR3 spans 13 amino acids. The CDR3 spells CASSDVRGTEAFF. CDR3 coding DNA: TGTGCCAGCAGTGACGTCCGGGGGACTGAAGCTTTCTTT.

This clone has just one count. The CDR3 is CASSFRGRLAGANVLTF. CDR3 DNA sequence: TGTGCCAGCAGTTTCAGGGGGCGATTGGCTGGGGCCAACGTCCTGACTTTC. The V call is TRBV28, the J call TRBJ2-6; 8 bases agree with TRBD1. V shed 3 bases and J 2 bases; nucleotides not matched to a gene: 6. This CDR3 is built from 17 residues. Germline CDR1 reads MDHEN; CDR2 reads SYDVKM.